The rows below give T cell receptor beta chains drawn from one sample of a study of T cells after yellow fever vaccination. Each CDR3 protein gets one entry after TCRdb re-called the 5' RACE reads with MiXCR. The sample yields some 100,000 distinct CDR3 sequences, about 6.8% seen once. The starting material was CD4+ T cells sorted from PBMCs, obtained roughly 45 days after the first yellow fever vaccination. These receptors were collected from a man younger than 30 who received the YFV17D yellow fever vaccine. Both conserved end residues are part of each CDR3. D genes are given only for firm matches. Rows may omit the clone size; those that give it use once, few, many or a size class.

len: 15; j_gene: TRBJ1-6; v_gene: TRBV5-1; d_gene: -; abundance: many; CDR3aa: CASSLGGTDNSPLHF; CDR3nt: TGCGCCAGCAGCTTGGGAGGGACCGATAATTCACCCCTCCACTTT
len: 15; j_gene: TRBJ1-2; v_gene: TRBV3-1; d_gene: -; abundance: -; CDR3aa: CASCHWTVPGYGYTF; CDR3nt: TGTGCCTCCTGCCATTGGACAGTTCCCGGGTATGGCTACACCTTC
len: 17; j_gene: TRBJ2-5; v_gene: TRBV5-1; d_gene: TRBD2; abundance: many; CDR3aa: CASSLEDSGGSQETQYF; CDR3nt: TGCGCCAGCAGCTTGGAGGATTCGGGGGGGAGCCAAGAGACCCAGTACTTC
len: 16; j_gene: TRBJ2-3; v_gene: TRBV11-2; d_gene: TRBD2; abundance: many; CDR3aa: CASSLRPTRGWDTQYF; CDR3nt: TGTGCCAGCAGCTTACGCCCTACGCGGGGGTGGGATACGCAGTATTTT
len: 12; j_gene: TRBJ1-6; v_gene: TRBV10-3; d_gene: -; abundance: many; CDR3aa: CAIRGLDSPLHF; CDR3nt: TGTGCCATCAGGGGGCTGGATTCACCCCTCCACTTT
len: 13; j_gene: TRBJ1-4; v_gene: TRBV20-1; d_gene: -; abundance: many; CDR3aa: CSASGLSNEKLFF; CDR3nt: TGCAGTGCTAGTGGCCTCTCTAATGAAAAACTGTTTTTT
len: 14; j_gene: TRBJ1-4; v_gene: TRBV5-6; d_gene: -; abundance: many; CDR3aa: CASTPRGRSEKLFF; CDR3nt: TGTGCCAGCACTCCCCGCGGACGGTCTGAAAAACTGTTTTTT
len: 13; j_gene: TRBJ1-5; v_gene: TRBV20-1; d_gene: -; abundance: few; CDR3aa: CSARGRGGQPQHF; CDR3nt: TGCAGTGCTAGGGGCCGGGGGGGTCAGCCCCAGCATTTT
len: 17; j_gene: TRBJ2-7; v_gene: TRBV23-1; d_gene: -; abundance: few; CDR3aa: CASKSTAGTPSSYEQYF; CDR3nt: TGCGCCAGCAAATCAACGGCCGGGACTCCCAGTTCCTACGAGCAGTACTTC
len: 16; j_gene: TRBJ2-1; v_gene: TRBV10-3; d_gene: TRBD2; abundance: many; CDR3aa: CAISEVTSGVNNEQFF; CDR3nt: TGTGCCATCAGTGAGGTGACTAGCGGGGTAAACAATGAGCAGTTCTTC
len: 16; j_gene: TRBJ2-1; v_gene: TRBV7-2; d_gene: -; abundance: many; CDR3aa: CASSSPYSSSYNEQFF; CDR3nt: TGTGCCAGCAGCTCCCCTTACTCCAGCTCCTACAATGAGCAGTTCTTC
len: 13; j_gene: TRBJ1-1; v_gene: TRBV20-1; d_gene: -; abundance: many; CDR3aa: CSATRGGDTEAFF; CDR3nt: TGCAGTGCTACCCGTGGAGGGGACACTGAAGCTTTCTTT
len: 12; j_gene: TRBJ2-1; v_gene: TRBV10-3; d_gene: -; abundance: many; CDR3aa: CAISEGTAEQFF; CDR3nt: TGTGCCATCAGTGAGGGGACGGCTGAGCAGTTCTTC
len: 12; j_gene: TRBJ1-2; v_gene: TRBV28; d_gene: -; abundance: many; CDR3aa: CASSLPGHGYTF; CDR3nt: TGTGCCAGCAGTTTACCAGGGCATGGCTACACCTTC
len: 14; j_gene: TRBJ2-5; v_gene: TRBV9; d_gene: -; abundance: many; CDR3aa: CASSVWGDQETQYF; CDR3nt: TGTGCCAGCAGCGTATGGGGGGACCAAGAGACCCAGTACTTC
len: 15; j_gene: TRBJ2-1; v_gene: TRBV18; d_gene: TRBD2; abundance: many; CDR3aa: CASSPPSGGTHEQFF; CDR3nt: TGTGCCAGCTCACCACCGTCGGGGGGGACTCATGAGCAGTTCTTC
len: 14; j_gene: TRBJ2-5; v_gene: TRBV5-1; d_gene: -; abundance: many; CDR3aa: CASSLTLQGETQYF; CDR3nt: TGCGCCAGCAGCTTGACCCTCCAGGGAGAGACCCAGTACTTC
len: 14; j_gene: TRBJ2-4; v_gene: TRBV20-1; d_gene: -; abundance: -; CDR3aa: CSASPGGTKNIQYF; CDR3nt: TGCAGTGCTAGTCCAGGGGGGACCAAAAACATTCAGTACTTC
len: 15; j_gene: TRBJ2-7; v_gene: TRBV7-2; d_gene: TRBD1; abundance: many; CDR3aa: CASSFGTGGFYEQYF; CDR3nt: TGTGCCAGCAGCTTTGGGACAGGGGGTTTCTACGAGCAGTACTTC
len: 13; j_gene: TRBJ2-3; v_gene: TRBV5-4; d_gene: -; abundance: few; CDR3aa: CASSREGGDTQYF; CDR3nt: TGTGCCAGCAGCCGCGAGGGGGGAGATACGCAGTATTTT
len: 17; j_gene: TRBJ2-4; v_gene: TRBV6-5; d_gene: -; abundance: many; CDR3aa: CASSYHPTGMSKNIQYF; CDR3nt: TGTGCCAGCAGTTACCACCCAACAGGGATGTCCAAAAACATTCAGTACTTC
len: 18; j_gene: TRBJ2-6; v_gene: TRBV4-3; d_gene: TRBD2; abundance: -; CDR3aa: CASSQELAGSSGANVLTF; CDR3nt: TGCGCCAGCAGCCAAGAGCTAGCGGGTAGCTCTGGGGCCAACGTCCTGACTTTC
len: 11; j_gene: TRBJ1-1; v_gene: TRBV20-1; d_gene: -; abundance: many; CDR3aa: CSARGNTEAFF; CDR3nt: TGCAGTGCTAGGGGCAACACTGAAGCTTTCTTT
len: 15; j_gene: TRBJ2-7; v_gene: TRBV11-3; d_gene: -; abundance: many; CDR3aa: CASSLGGAERYEQYF; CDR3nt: TGTGCCAGCAGCTTAGGCGGAGCAGAGCGCTACGAGCAGTACTTC
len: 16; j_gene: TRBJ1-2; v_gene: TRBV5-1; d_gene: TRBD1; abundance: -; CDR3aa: CASSLGTGGSLHGYTF; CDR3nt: TGCGCCAGCAGCTTGGGGACAGGGGGCTCCCTTCATGGCTACACCTTC
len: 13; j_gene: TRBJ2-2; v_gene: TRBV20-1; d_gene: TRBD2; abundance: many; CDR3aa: CSGSGGNTGELFF; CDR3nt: TGCAGCGGGAGCGGGGGAAACACCGGGGAGCTGTTTTTT
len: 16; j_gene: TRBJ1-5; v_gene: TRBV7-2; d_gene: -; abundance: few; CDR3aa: CASSLGGWPLSLPQHF; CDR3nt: TGTGCCAGCAGCTTAGGTGGATGGCCCCTGAGTTTACCCCAGCATTTT
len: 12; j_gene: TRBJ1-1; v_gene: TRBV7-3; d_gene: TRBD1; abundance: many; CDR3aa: CASSSTTGQAFF; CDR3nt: TGTGCCAGCAGCTCAACGACAGGGCAAGCTTTCTTT
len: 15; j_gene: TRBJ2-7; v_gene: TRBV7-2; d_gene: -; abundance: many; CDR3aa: CASSVDSGPLWKQYF; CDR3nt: TGTGCCAGCAGCGTGGACAGTGGACCCTTATGGAAGCAGTACTTC
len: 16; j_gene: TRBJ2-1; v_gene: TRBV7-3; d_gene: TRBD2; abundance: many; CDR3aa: CASSLGSGGIYNEQFF; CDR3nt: TGTGCCAGCAGCTTAGGTAGCGGGGGTATTTACAATGAGCAGTTCTTC
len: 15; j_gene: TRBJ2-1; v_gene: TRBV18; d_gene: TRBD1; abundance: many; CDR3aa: CASSQGTGGYNEQFF; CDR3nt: TGTGCCAGCTCGCAAGGGACAGGGGGTTACAATGAGCAGTTCTTC
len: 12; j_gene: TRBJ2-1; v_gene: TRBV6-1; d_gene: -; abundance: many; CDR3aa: CASSAVWDEQFF; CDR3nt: TGTGCCAGCAGTGCAGTTTGGGATGAGCAGTTCTTC
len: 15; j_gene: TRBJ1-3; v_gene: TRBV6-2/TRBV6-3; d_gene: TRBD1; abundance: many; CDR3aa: CASRPTGTAGNTIYF; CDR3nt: TGTGCCAGCAGACCGACCGGGACAGCTGGAAACACCATATATTTT
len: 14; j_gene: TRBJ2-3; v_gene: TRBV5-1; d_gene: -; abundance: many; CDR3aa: CASSSGESGDTQYF; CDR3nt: TGCGCCAGCAGCTCAGGGGAGTCGGGAGATACGCAGTATTTT
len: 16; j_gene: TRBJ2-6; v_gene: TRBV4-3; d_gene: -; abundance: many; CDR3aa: CASSQAEVAGANVLTF; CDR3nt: TGCGCCAGCAGCCAAGCGGAGGTAGCTGGGGCCAACGTCCTGACTTTC
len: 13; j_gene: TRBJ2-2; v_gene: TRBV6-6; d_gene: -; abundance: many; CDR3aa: CASSFRDTGELFF; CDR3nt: TGTGCCAGCAGTTTCCGGGACACCGGGGAGCTGTTTTTT
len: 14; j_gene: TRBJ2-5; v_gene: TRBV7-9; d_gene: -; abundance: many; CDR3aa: CASSLGTSQETQYF; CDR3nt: TGTGCCAGCAGCTTGGGGACGTCGCAAGAGACCCAGTACTTC
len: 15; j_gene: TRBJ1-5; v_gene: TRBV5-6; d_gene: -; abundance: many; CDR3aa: CASSLRGGGRQPQHF; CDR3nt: TGTGCCAGCAGCTTGCGAGGCGGGGGAAGACAGCCCCAGCATTTT